This T cell receptor beta chain was captured by sequencing in a study of beta chain features in type 1 diabetes. Germline loops: CDR1 SGHRS, CDR2 YFSETQ. The CDR3 has 13 residues. V was trimmed by 7 bases and J by 4 bases, leaving 14 bases between them. The entirety of the isolated RNA underwent reverse transcription, so expressed TCRB transcripts were sequenced. The assay was immunoSEQ multiplex PCR, and TCRdb's table has in-frame clones only and misses some. This sample has 200,000 to 250,000 clones, with 11% found just once. Only a few counts were recorded for this clone. The sample taken for sequencing was central memory CD4+ T cells from blood. This sequence joins TRBV5-1 and TRBJ2-5, with D perhaps TRBD1 or TRBD2 (7 bases each). This receptor was taken from a man aged 18 to 29 in good health. The CDR3 protein is CASQDREGETQYF. Written as DNA, the CDR3 is TGCGCCAGCCAAGACAGGGAGGGAGAGACCCAGTACTTC.